This T cell receptor beta chain came from a study of blood T cell repertoires in COVID-19. As processed by the authors: Nucleated cell counts were estimated from reference gene primer amplification. Method: immunoSEQ multiplex PCR; TCRdb's copy keeps in-frame clones and lacks some. V, J and clone size are those of that table, while D and trimming were read from the DNA. Of about 230,000 clones listed, around 86% were seen once; the top ten hold more than 9%. The CDR3 consists of 15 residues. V gave up 6 bases and J gave up 2 bases, with 15 bases separating them. Germline lookup yields CDR1 SGHTS and CDR2 YDEGEE. This clone was seen a few times.

The specimen sequenced was peripheral blood. This receptor was obtained from a man in his fifties with COVID-19, enrolled during active disease. J is TRBJ1-5 and V is TRBV5-8, with D tentatively TRBD1 (5 bases). DNA for the CDR3: TGTGCCAGCACCCCCCCTGGACAAGGCAATCAGCCCCAGCATTTT. Encoded protein: CASTPPGQGNQPQHF.